Here is one T cell receptor beta chain with its context. No antigen is known for it. Germline CDR1 is MNHEY and CDR2 is SVGAGI. This CDR3 is 15 amino acids long. The V gene end was trimmed by 7 bases and the J gene end by 10 bases; junction bases not matched to a gene: 11. The sample belongs to a study of shared clonotypes between healthy human individuals. Clones were read by immunoSEQ multiplex PCR, and TCRdb kept only the in-frame ones, dropping some. There are about 2 million clones in the sample; roughly 94% occur only once, and roughly 0.13% lies in the top ten. Study-wide points: Limited genetic and exposure-history diversity came from having few donors. Among donors, the sharing of clonotypes was expected to be influenced by sequencing depth.

The gene calls are TRBV6-5 and TRBJ1-6, with 9 bases matching TRBD1. This TCR was recovered from a man between 18 and 29 years old in good health. Sequenced sample: naive CD4+ T cells sorted from blood. Indicated subset: CD45RA+ positively selected. The DNA of the CDR3 is TGTGCCAGCACCGTAGGACAGGGGATCGCCTCACCCCTCCACTTT. Residues: CASTVGQGIASPLHF.